Detailed here is one T cell receptor beta chain. The germline CDR1 and CDR2 sequences are MNHEY and SMNVEV (reference sequence). V was pared by 6 bases and J by 2 bases, with 9 bases of the junction left unmatched. The CDR3 consists of 15 residues. 13 Jbeta primers and 60 Vbeta primers were used for the PCR. Per the authors' pipeline: In a later analysis, the count reached about 80 million unique TCR beta chains, with about 10 million shared. Assay: immunoSEQ multiplex PCR; the TCRdb copy retains only in-frame clones and omits some. The V and J calls and clone size were taken over from that table, and D and trimming were inferred from the DNA. This sample has fewer than 65,000 clones, with 70% to 80% found just once. The data are from a study of cytomegalovirus exposure and HLA in healthy donors. Study background: Earlier results showed 117 million unique TCR beta sequences derived from approximately 170 million T cells.

The chain recombines TRBV27 with TRBJ2-7; 8 nucleotides align to TRBD1. The clonotype comes from a woman in her 40s in good health and CMV-seropositive. Sequencing used PBMCs. The chain's CDR3 is CASSSPGTGTYEQYF. CDR3 DNA: TGTGCCAGCAGCTCACCCGGGACAGGCACCTACGAGCAGTACTTC.